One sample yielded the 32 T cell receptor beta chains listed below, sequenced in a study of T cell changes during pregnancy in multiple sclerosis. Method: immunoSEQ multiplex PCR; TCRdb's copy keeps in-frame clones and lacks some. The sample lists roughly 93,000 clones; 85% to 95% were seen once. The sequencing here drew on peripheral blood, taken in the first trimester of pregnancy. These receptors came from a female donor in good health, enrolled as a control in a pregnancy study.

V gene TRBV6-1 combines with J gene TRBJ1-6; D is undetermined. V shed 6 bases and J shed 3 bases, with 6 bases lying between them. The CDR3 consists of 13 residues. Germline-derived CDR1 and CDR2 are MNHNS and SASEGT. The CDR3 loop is CASRGLYNSPLHF. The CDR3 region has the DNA TGTGCCAGCAGGGGCCTCTATAATTCACCCCTCCACTTT.

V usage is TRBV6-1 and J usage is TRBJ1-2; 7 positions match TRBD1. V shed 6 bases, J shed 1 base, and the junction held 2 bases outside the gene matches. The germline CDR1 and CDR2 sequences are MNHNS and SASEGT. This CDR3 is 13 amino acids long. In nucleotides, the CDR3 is TGTGCCAGCAGAAGACAGGGTAACTATGGCTACACCTTC. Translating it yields CASRRQGNYGYTF.

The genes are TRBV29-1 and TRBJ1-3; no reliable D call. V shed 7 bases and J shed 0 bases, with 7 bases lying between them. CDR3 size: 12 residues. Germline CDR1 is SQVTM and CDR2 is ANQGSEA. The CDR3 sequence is CSGGDSGNTIYF. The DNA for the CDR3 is TGCAGCGGGGGAGACTCTGGAAACACCATATATTTT. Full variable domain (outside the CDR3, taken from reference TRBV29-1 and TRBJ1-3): SAVISQKPSRDICQRGTSLTIQCQVDSQVTMMFWYRQQPGQSLTLIATANQGSEATYESGFVIDKFPISRPNLTFSTLTVSNMSPEDSSIYLCSGGDSGNTIYFGEGSWLTVV.

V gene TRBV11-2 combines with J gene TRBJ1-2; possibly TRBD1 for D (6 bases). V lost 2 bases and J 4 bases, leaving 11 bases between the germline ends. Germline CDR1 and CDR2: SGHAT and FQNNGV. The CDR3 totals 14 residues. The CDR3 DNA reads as TGTGCCAGCAGCTTAAGTCCGGACAGCTATGGCTACACCTTC. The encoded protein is CASSLSPDSYGYTF.

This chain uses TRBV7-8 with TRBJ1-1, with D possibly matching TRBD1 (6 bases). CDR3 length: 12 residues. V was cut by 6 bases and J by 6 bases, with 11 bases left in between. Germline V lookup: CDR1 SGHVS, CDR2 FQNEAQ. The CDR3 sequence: CASSQQGAEAFF. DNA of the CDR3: TGTGCCAGCAGTCAACAGGGCGCTGAAGCTTTCTTT.

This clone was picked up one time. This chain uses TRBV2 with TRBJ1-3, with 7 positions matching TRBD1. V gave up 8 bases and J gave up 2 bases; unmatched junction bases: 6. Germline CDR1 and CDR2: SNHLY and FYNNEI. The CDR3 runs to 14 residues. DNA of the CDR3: TGTGCCAGCGCTCGGAGGGGGCCTGGAAACACCATATATTTT. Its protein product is CASARRGPGNTIYF. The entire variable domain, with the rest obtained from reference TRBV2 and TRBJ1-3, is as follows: EPEVTQTPSHQVTQMGQEVILRCVPISNHLYFYWYRQILGQKVEFLVSFYNNEISEKSEIFDDQFSVERPDGSNFTLKIRSTKLEDSAMYFCASARRGPGNTIYFGEGSWLTVV.

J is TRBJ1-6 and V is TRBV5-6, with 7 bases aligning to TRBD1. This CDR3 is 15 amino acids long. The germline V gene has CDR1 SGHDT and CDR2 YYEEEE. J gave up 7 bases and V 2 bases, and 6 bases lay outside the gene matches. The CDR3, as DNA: TGTGCCAGCAGCTTAGTGGGACAGTCCAATTCACCCCTCCACTTT. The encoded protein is CASSLVGQSNSPLHF. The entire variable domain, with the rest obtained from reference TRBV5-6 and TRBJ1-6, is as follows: DAGVTQSPTHLIKTRGQQVTLRCSPKSGHDTVSWYQQALGQGPQFIFQYYEEEERQRGNFPDRFSGHQFPNYSSELNVNALLLGDSALYLCASSLVGQSNSPLHFGNGTRLTVT.

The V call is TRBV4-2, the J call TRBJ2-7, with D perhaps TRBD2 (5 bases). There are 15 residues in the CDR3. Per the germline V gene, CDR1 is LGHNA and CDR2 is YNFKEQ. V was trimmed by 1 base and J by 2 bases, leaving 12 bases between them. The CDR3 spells CASSQAEGIPYEQYF. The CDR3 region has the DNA TGTGCCAGCAGCCAAGCTGAGGGAATCCCCTACGAGCAGTACTTC.

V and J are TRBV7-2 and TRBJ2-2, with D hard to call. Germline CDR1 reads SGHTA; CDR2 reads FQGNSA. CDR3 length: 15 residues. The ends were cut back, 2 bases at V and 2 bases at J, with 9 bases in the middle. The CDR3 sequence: CASSLRLPNTGELFF. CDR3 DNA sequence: TGTGCCAGCAGCTTAAGACTTCCCAACACCGGGGAGCTGTTTTTT. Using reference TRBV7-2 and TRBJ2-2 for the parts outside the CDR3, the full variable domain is GAGVSQSPSNKVTEKGKDVELRCDPISGHTALYWYRQSLGQGLEFLIYFQGNSAPDKSGLPSDRFSAERTGGSVSTLTIQRTQQEDSAVYLCASSLRLPNTGELFFGEGSRLTVL.

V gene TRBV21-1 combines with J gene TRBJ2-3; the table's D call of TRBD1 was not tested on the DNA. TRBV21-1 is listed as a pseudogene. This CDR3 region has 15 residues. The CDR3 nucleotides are TGTGCCAGCAGCAAAGGTACAGGGGGAGTAGATACGCAGTATTTT. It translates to CASSKGTGGVDTQYF.

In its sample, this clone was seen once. The CDR3 bases are TGCAGCGCAACTGGGGGGGGGAGAAGCCACTATGGCTACACCTTC. Translation gives CSATGGGRSHYGYTF. V gene TRBV29-1 combines with J gene TRBJ1-2; weak D call: TRBD1 (5 bases). V was pared by 7 bases and J by 3 bases, with 21 bases between. Germline V gives CDR1 SQVTM, CDR2 ANQGSEA. CDR3 length: 15 amino acids.

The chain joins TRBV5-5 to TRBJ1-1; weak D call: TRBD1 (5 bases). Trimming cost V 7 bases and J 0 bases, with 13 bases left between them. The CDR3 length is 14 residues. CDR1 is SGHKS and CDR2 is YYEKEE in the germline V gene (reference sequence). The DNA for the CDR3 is TGTGCCAGCCTAAGACAGTACATGAACACTGAAGCTTTCTTT. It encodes CASLRQYMNTEAFF.

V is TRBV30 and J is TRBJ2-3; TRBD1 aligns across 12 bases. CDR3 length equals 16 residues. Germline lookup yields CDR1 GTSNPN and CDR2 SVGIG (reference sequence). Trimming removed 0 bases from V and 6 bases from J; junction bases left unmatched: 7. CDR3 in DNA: TGTGCCTGGAGTGTAGGCGGGACAGGGGGCCGGGATACGCAGTATTTT. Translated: CAWSVGGTGGRDTQYF.

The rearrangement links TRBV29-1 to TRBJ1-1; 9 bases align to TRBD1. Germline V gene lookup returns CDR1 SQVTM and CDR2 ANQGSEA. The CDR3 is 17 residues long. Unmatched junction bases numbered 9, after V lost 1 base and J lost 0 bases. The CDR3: CSVEAPTGTGLNTEAFF. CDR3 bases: TGCAGCGTTGAAGCCCCGACCGGGACAGGGCTGAACACTGAAGCTTTCTTT.

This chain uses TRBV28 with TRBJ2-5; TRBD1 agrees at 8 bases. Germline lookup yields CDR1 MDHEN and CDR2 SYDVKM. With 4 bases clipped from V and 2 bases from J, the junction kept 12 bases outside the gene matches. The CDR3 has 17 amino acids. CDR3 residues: CASSYPTDRGPQETQYF. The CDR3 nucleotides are TGTGCCAGCAGTTACCCTACAGACAGGGGACCTCAAGAGACCCAGTACTTC.

In nucleotides, the CDR3 is TGTGCCAGCAGCTTAGCCGGGGGGCTAGAGACCCAGTACTTC. This translates into CASSLAGGLETQYF. The chain couples TRBV11-2 to TRBJ2-5; D may be TRBD2 (7 bases). The V gene's germline CDR1 is SGHAT and CDR2 FQNNGV. The CDR3 spans 14 residues. V lost 1 base and J 4 bases, leaving 10 bases between the germline ends.

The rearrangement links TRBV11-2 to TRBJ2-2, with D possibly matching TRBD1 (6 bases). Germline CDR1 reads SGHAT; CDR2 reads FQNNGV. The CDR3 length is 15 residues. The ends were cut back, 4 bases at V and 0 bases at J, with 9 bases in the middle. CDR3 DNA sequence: TGTGCCAGCAGCTCTCGACAGGCGAACACCGGGGAGCTGTTTTTT. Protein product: CASSSRQANTGELFF.

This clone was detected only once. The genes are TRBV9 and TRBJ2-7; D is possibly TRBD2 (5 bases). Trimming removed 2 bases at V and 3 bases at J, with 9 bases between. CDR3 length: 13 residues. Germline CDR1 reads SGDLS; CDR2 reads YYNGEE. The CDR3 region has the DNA TGTGCCAGCAGCGTTAACGGGAACTACGAGCAGTACTTC. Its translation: CASSVNGNYEQYF. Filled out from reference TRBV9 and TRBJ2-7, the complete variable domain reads DSGVTQTPKHLITATGQRVTLRCSPRSGDLSVYWYQQSLDQGLQFLIQYYNGEERAKGNILERFSAQQFPDLHSELNLSSLELGDSALYFCASSVNGNYEQYFGPGTRLTVT.

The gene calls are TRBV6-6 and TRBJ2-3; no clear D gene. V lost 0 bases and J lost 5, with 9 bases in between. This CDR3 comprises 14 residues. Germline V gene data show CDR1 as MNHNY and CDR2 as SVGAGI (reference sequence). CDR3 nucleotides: TGTGCCAGCAGTTACTCGGCGAGGAAAGATACGCAGTATTTT. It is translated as CASSYSARKDTQYF.

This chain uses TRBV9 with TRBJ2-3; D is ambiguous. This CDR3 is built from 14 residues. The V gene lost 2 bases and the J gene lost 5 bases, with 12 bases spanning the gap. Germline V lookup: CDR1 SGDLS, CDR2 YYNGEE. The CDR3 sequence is CASSVSQKRDTQYF. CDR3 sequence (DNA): TGTGCCAGCAGCGTTTCCCAGAAGCGAGATACGCAGTATTTT.

The CDR3 region is CASSEEAGGLADTQYF. The CDR3 DNA reads TGTGCCAGCAGTGAAGAAGCGGGGGGGCTAGCCGATACGCAGTATTTT. The J gene is TRBJ2-3, the V gene TRBV2; TRBD2 matches at 10 bases. This CDR3 comprises 16 residues. Germline values: CDR1 SNHLY, CDR2 FYNNEI. After removal of 1 base from V and 6 bases from J, the junction contained 7 bases not matched to a gene. Complete variable domain (other parts from reference TRBV2 and TRBJ2-3): EPEVTQTPSHQVTQMGQEVILRCVPISNHLYFYWYRQILGQKVEFLVSFYNNEISEKSEIFDDQFSVERPDGSNFTLKIRSTKLEDSAMYFCASSEEAGGLADTQYFGPGTRLTVL.

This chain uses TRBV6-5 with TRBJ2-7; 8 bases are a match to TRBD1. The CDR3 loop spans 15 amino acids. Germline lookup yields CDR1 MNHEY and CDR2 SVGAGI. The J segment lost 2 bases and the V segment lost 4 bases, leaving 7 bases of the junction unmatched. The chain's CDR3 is CASSSGTGFTYEQYF. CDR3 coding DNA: TGTGCCAGCAGTTCCGGGACAGGCTTTACCTACGAGCAGTACTTC.

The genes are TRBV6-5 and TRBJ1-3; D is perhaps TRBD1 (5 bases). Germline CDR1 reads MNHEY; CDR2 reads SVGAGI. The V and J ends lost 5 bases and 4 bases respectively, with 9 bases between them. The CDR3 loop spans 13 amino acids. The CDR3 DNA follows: TGTGCCAGCAGTCTCCGGGGGGGAAACACCATATATTTT. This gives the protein CASSLRGGNTIYF.

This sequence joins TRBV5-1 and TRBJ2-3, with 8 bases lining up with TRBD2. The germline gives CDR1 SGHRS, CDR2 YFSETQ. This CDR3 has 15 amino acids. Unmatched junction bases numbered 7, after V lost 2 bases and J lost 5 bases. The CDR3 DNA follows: TGCGCCAGCAGCTTCGGGGGGGGGCCACAAGATACGCAGTATTTT. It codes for CASSFGGGPQDTQYF.

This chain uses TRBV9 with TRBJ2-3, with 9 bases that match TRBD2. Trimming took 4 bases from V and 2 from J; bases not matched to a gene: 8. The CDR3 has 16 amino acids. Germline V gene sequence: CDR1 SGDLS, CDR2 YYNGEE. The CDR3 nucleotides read TGTGCCAGCAGCCCCCACAGCGGGGGGCACACAGATACGCAGTATTTT. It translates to CASSPHSGGHTDTQYF. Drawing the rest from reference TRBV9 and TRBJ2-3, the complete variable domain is DSGVTQTPKHLITATGQRVTLRCSPRSGDLSVYWYQQSLDQGLQFLIQYYNGEERAKGNILERFSAQQFPDLHSELNLSSLELGDSALYFCASSPHSGGHTDTQYFGPGTRLTVL.

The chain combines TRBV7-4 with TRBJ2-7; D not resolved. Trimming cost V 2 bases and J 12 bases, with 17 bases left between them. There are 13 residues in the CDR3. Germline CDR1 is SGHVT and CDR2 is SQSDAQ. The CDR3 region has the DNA TGTGCCAGCAGCTTATACCCGCCTCAGGTAAGGTACTTC. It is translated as CASSLYPPQVRYF. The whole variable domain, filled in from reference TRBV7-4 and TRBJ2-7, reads GAGVSQSPRYKVAKRGRDVALRCDSISGHVTLYWYRQTLGQGSEVLTYSQSDAQRDKSGRPSGRFSAERPERSVSTLKIQRTEQGDSAVYLCASSLYPPQVRYFGPGTRLTVT.

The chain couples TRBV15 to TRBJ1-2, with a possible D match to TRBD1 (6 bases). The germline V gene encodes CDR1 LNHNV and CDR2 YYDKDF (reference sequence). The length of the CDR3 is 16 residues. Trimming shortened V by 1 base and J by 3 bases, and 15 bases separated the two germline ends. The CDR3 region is CATSRGNREMDYGYTF. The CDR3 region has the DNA TGTGCCACCAGCAGAGGTAACAGGGAGATGGACTATGGCTACACCTTC.

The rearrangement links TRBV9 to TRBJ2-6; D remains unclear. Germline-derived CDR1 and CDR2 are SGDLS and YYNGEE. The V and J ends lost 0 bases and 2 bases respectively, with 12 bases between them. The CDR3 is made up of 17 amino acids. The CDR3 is CASSVASGPTGANVLTF. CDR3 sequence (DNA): TGTGCCAGCAGCGTAGCATCGGGTCCAACTGGGGCCAACGTCCTGACTTTC.

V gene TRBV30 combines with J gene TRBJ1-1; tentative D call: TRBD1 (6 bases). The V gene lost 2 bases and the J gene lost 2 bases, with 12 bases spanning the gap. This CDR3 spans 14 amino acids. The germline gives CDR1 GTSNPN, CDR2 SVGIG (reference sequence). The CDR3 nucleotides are TGTGCCTGGAGTACCGGACAGTTTAACACTGAAGCTTTCTTT. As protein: CAWSTGQFNTEAFF.

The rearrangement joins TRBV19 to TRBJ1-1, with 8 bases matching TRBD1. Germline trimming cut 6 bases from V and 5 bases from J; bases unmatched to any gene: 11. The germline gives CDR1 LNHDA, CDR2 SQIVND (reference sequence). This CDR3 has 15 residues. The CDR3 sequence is CASSKLDRGWTEAFF. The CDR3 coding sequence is TGTGCCAGTAGCAAGCTTGACAGGGGTTGGACTGAAGCTTTCTTT.

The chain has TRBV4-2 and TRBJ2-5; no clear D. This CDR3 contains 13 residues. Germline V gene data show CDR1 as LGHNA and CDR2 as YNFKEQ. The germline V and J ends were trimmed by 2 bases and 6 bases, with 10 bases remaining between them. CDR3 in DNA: TGTGCCAGCAGCCAAACCCTAGAGAAGACCCAGTACTTC. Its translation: CASSQTLEKTQYF.

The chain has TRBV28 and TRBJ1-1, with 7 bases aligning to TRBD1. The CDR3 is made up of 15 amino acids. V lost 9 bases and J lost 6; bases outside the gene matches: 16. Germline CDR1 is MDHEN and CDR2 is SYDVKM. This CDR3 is CASATTGVVRAEAFF. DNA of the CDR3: TGTGCCAGTGCGACCACAGGGGTTGTACGGGCTGAAGCTTTCTTT.